The next 18 T cell receptor beta chains were all read from a single sample in a study of blood T cell repertoires in COVID-19. Assay used: immunoSEQ multiplex PCR; TCRdb lists only in-frame clones, some missing. This sample has about 160,000 clones, with roughly 80% found just once. Sequencing input: peripheral blood. Every receptor here comes from a woman aged 80 or older with acute or convalescent COVID-19.

The chain couples TRBV6-5 to TRBJ2-2; no clear D. Germline lookup yields CDR1 MNHEY and CDR2 SVGAGI. This CDR3 is built from 14 residues. Trimming cost V 7 bases and J 2 bases, with 11 bases left between them. The CDR3 is CASIQITNTGELFF. Here the CDR3 DNA reads TGTGCCAGCATACAAATAACCAACACCGGGGAGCTGTTTTTT.

The rearrangement links TRBV6-5 to TRBJ1-5, with TRBD1 as a possible D gene (6 bases). The V gene's germline CDR1 is MNHEY and CDR2 SVGAGI. Trimming removed 10 bases at V and 0 bases at J, with 16 bases between. The CDR3 extends over 15 amino acids. This chain's CDR3 is CATVFGQYSNQPQHF. The CDR3 region has the DNA TGTGCCACCGTTTTTGGACAGTATAGCAATCAGCCCCAGCATTTT.

This clone appeared a few times. The rearrangement joins TRBV7-9 to TRBJ1-2, with TRBD1 as a possible D gene (5 bases). The CDR3 sequence is 15 residues long. The V gene lost 4 bases and the J gene lost 2 bases, with 14 bases spanning the gap. Germline assignment: CDR1 SEHNR and CDR2 FQNEAQ (reference sequence). The CDR3, as DNA: TGTGCCAGCAGCTACCAAACAGGAGTAAACTATGGCTACACCTTC. This gives the protein CASSYQTGVNYGYTF.

The V and J genes are TRBV7-9 and TRBJ1-2; tentative D call: TRBD1 (5 bases). Germline V gene sequence: CDR1 SEHNR, CDR2 FQNEAQ (reference sequence). The CDR3 has 16 amino acids. Trimming left V 5 bases short and J 7 bases short, with 23 bases between. The CDR3 region is CASSRGTQGRMSGYTF. DNA for the CDR3: TGTGCCAGCAGCCGGGGGACGCAGGGCCGGATGTCTGGCTACACCTTC.

V is TRBV27 and J is TRBJ1-1, with no clear D. Trimming took off 5 bases at V and 0 bases at J, with 10 bases between the two ends. From germline, CDR1 is MNHEY and CDR2 SMNVEV (reference sequence). The CDR3 contains 14 residues. Here the CDR3 DNA reads TGTGCCAGCAGTCCCCTTGAGATGAACACTGAAGCTTTCTTT. Encoded protein: CASSPLEMNTEAFF.

This clone came up once. The J gene is TRBJ2-5, the V gene TRBV6-5, with TRBD2 as a possible D gene (5 bases). With 3 bases removed from V and 4 bases from J, the gap between germline ends came to 18 bases. The CDR3 covers 16 residues. Germline CDR1 is MNHEY and CDR2 is SVGAGI. The CDR3 sequence is CASSYGADPAGETQYF. The CDR3 DNA reads as TGTGCCAGCAGTTATGGAGCTGACCCGGCGGGAGAGACCCAGTACTTC.

The J gene is TRBJ1-6, the V gene TRBV11-1; TRBD1 might be the D (5 bases). Germline loops: CDR1 SGHAT, CDR2 FQDESV (reference sequence). This CDR3 contains 14 residues. Trimming cost V 3 bases and J 5 bases, with 8 bases left between them. The CDR3 DNA follows: TGTGCCAGCAGCTTTAGGGGAAATAATTCACCCCTCCACTTT. This gives the protein CASSFRGNNSPLHF.

This clone has only one observation. The rearrangement links TRBV7-9 to TRBJ1-1; D gene uncertain. The germline V gene encodes CDR1 SEHNR and CDR2 FQNEAQ (reference sequence). V gave up 2 bases and J gave up 10 bases, with 14 bases separating them. The CDR3 sequence is 13 residues long. The CDR3 sequence is CASSLRADIRAFF. Written as DNA, the CDR3 is TGTGCCAGCAGCTTACGCGCTGATATAAGAGCTTTCTTT. The entire variable domain, with the rest obtained from reference TRBV7-9 and TRBJ1-1, is as follows: DTGVSQNPRHKITKRGQNVTFRCDPISEHNRLYWYRQTLGQGPEFLTYFQNEAQLEKSRLLSDRFSAERPKGSFSTLEIQRTEQGDSAMYLCASSLRADIRAFFGQGTRLTVV.

This clone was found a few times. The rearrangement joins TRBV18 to TRBJ2-5, with 7 bases aligning to TRBD2. Germline CDR1 reads KGHSH; CDR2 reads LQKENI. The CDR3 consists of 15 residues. V trimming: 6 bases; J trimming: 3 bases; junction bases outside the gene matches: 10. CDR3 region: CASSSGGGREETQYF. The CDR3 region has the DNA TGTGCCAGCTCGAGCGGCGGGGGACGAGAAGAGACCCAGTACTTC.

This clone was seen a few times. V gene TRBV18 combines with J gene TRBJ1-6; TRBD1 matches at 11 bases. This CDR3 region has 14 residues. Germline V gene data show CDR1 as KGHSH and CDR2 as LQKENI. The V gene end was trimmed by 3 bases and the J gene end by 8 bases; junction bases not matched to a gene: 0. CDR3 bases: TGTGCCAGCTCACCGGGACAGGGGGATTCACCCCTCCACTTT. Translated: CASSPGQGDSPLHF.

This chain links TRBV19 with TRBJ1-2; D remains ambiguous. The CDR3 contains 17 residues. Germline V gene sequence: CDR1 LNHDA, CDR2 SQIVND (reference sequence). The germline V and J ends were trimmed by 1 base and 6 bases, with 21 bases remaining between them. The DNA for the CDR3 is TGTGCCAGTAGTATAGCCCCCACGCGGCAGCGAAGCAATGGCTACACCTTC. Amino acid sequence: CASSIAPTRQRSNGYTF.

J is TRBJ2-1 and V is TRBV5-1; tentatively, D is TRBD2 (6 bases). Germline CDR1 and CDR2: SGHRS and YFSETQ. The V and J ends lost 0 bases and 5 bases respectively, with 15 bases between them. The CDR3 runs to 16 residues. DNA of the CDR3: TGCGCCAGCAGCTTGGGCGGGACCCGCCTTGACAATGAGCAGTTCTTC. It is translated as CASSLGGTRLDNEQFF.

This clone was observed a single time. This sequence joins TRBV19 and TRBJ1-6; D call uncertain. The CDR3 covers 16 residues. Germline CDR1 reads LNHDA; CDR2 reads SQIVND (reference sequence). V was cut by 7 bases and J by 3 bases, with 16 bases left in between. The CDR3 DNA sequence: TGTGCCAGTACCAATGAAGCGGGTTTCTATAATTCACCCCTCCACTTT. As protein: CASTNEAGFYNSPLHF.

The chain joins TRBV29-1 to TRBJ1-3; possible D gene TRBD1, 6 bases. Trimming took off 7 bases at V and 2 bases at J, with 12 bases between the two ends. This CDR3 is 13 amino acids long. Germline V gene data show CDR1 as SQVTM and CDR2 as ANQGSEA. As DNA, the CDR3 is TGCAGCGGTACAGGGTCACCTGGAAACACCATATATTTT. It encodes CSGTGSPGNTIYF.

The chain is built from TRBV21-1 and TRBJ1-2. TRBV21-1 is labeled a pseudogene. The CDR3 runs 12 residues. CDR3 bases: TGTGCCAGCAGCCCCCCCCTATGTGGCTACACCTTC. Translating gives CASSPPLCGYTF.

In its sample, this clone was seen a few times. The chain has TRBV7-9 and TRBJ2-3, with D perhaps matching TRBD1 (6 bases). This CDR3 region has 16 residues. Between the trimmed V and J ends, which lost 6 bases and 2 bases, there was a span of 18 bases. Germline V gives CDR1 SEHNR, CDR2 FQNEAQ (reference sequence). The CDR3 loop reads CASSLTGTPSTDTQYF. CDR3 in DNA: TGTGCCAGCAGTCTGACAGGAACACCCTCCACAGATACGCAGTATTTT.

The chain employs TRBV6-2 or TRBV6-3 and TRBJ2-2; the match to TRBD1 covers 10 bases. Unmatched junction bases numbered 7, after V lost 2 bases and J lost 7 bases. CDR3 length equals 16 residues. Per germline, CDR1 MNHEY and CDR2 SVGEGT. The CDR3 DNA reads TGTGCCAGCAGTTACGCGACAGGGGGCGGTCGCGGGGAGCTGTTTTTT. This gives the protein CASSYATGGGRGELFF.

This clone was seen more than once but under ten times. This chain joins TRBV11-2 and TRBJ2-1; tentatively, D is TRBD2 (5 bases). V was clipped by 11 bases and J by 1 base, with 15 bases between them. The CDR3 loop spans 14 amino acids. Germline V gene lookup returns CDR1 SGHAT and CDR2 FQNNGV. As DNA, the CDR3 is TGTGCCGGAGGCGGCGGGCAGTCCTACAATGAGCAGTTCTTC. The encoded protein is CAGGGGQSYNEQFF.